These T cell receptor beta chains were read from a single sample in a study of Ad26.COV2.S vaccination and SARS-CoV-2 variants. The table came from immunoSEQ multiplex PCR; TCRdb's copy has only in-frame clones and leaves some out. This repertoire shows about 330,000 clones, almost 90% found once; its top ten account for 5.5%. Material: peripheral blood, obtained in a trial of Ad26.COV2.S vaccine versus placebo. The receptor source for this set is a person between 18 and 60 years old who received the Ad26.COV2.S COVID-19 vaccine or a placebo. Both conserved end residues are part of each CDR3. D genes are given only for firm matches. Size values are once, few and many counts, or a class for expanded clones, and some rows have none.

d_call: -; j_call: TRBJ1-4; clone_size: -; v_call: TRBV5-4; cdr3_nt: TGTGCCAGCAGCTTGTACCCCGATTTT; cdr3_aa: CASSLYPDF
d_call: -; j_call: TRBJ1-4; clone_size: -; v_call: TRBV15; cdr3_nt: TGTGCCACCAGCTCCCGGGAGGGGGGTGAAAAACTGTTTTTT; cdr3_aa: CATSSREGGEKLFF
d_call: -; j_call: TRBJ1-2; clone_size: -; v_call: TRBV4-1; cdr3_nt: TGCGCCAGCAGCTCAGACTTTACTAACTATGGCTACACCTTC; cdr3_aa: CASSSDFTNYGYTF
d_call: -; j_call: TRBJ2-7; clone_size: -; v_call: TRBV10-3; cdr3_nt: TGTGCCATCAGTGAGGAGGTTAGGACCTACGAGCAGTACTTC; cdr3_aa: CAISEEVRTYEQYF
d_call: -; j_call: TRBJ2-3; clone_size: -; v_call: TRBV7-2; cdr3_nt: TGTGCCAGCAGCTCGTATCACCCAGATACGCAGTATTTT; cdr3_aa: CASSSYHPDTQYF
d_call: -; j_call: TRBJ1-3; clone_size: -; v_call: TRBV6-5; cdr3_nt: TGTGCCAGCAGTTACCAGGGCTCTGGAAACACCATATATTTT; cdr3_aa: CASSYQGSGNTIYF
d_call: -; j_call: TRBJ1-4; clone_size: -; v_call: TRBV28; cdr3_nt: TGTGCCAGCAGTTTATACAGGCGGAATGAAAAACTGTTTTTT; cdr3_aa: CASSLYRRNEKLFF
d_call: -; j_call: TRBJ2-1; clone_size: -; v_call: TRBV4-3; cdr3_nt: TGCGCCAGCAGCCAAGGTTGGGTGGAATTTGAGCAGTTCTTC; cdr3_aa: CASSQGWVEFEQFF
d_call: TRBD2; j_call: TRBJ2-1; clone_size: -; v_call: TRBV4-3; cdr3_nt: TGCGCCAGCAGCCAAGATCTGGTGGGACTAGGGCATCGGGTAGACCCCTACAATGAGCAGTTCTTC; cdr3_aa: CASSQDLVGLGHRVDPYNEQFF
d_call: -; j_call: TRBJ1-6; clone_size: -; v_call: TRBV11-3; cdr3_nt: TGTGCCAGCAGCTTAGAGTCGGGGCCATATACGAGCTCCTATAATTCACCCCTCCACTTT; cdr3_aa: CASSLESGPYTSSYNSPLHF
d_call: TRBD2; j_call: TRBJ2-5; clone_size: once; v_call: TRBV7-2; cdr3_nt: TGTGCCAGCAGCTTATCTCTAGCGGGAGTAGAGACCCAGTACTTC; cdr3_aa: CASSLSLAGVETQYF
d_call: TRBD1; j_call: TRBJ1-3; clone_size: -; v_call: TRBV3-1/TRBV3-2; cdr3_nt: TGTGCCAGCAGCGCCGGGACAGTATTTCACTCTGGAAACACCATATATTTT; cdr3_aa: CASSAGTVFHSGNTIYF
d_call: -; j_call: TRBJ2-3; clone_size: -; v_call: TRBV18; cdr3_nt: TGTGCCAGCTCCCCTGCAATGGCGCAGTATTTT; cdr3_aa: CASSPAMAQYF
d_call: -; j_call: TRBJ1-5; clone_size: -; v_call: TRBV6-2/TRBV6-3; cdr3_nt: TGTGCCAGCAGTTACTCAACCGGACCTTCCTGGGGTCAGCCCCAGCATTTT; cdr3_aa: CASSYSTGPSWGQPQHF
d_call: -; j_call: TRBJ1-1; clone_size: -; v_call: TRBV2; cdr3_nt: TGTGCCAGCAAACGGGTGATCATGAACACTGAAGCTTTCTTT; cdr3_aa: CASKRVIMNTEAFF
d_call: TRBD1; j_call: TRBJ2-2; clone_size: -; v_call: TRBV7-6; cdr3_nt: TGTGCCAGCAGCTTATCACAGGGGGCTCGGAACACCGGGGAGCTGTTTTTT; cdr3_aa: CASSLSQGARNTGELFF
d_call: -; j_call: TRBJ2-3; clone_size: -; v_call: TRBV2; cdr3_nt: TGTGCCAGTCCGATTATTGGCTTTAGCACAGATACGCAGTATTTT; cdr3_aa: CASPIIGFSTDTQYF
d_call: -; j_call: TRBJ1-2; clone_size: -; v_call: TRBV6-5; cdr3_nt: TGTGCCAGCAGTCCCCATGCAGTCTATGGCTACACCTTC; cdr3_aa: CASSPHAVYGYTF
d_call: TRBD2; j_call: TRBJ2-1; clone_size: -; v_call: TRBV30; cdr3_nt: TGTGCCTGGATGCAGTGGAAGGGACTAGCGGGAGTAAATGAGCAGTTCTTC; cdr3_aa: CAWMQWKGLAGVNEQFF
d_call: -; j_call: TRBJ2-7; clone_size: -; v_call: TRBV18; cdr3_nt: TGTGCCAGCTCAGGGGACCCCTACGAGCAGTACTTC; cdr3_aa: CASSGDPYEQYF
d_call: -; j_call: TRBJ1-1; clone_size: -; v_call: TRBV6-2/TRBV6-3; cdr3_nt: TGTGCCAGCAGTCACCCCGGACTGATCATGAACACTGAAGCTTTCTTT; cdr3_aa: CASSHPGLIMNTEAFF
d_call: TRBD1; j_call: TRBJ1-5; clone_size: -; v_call: TRBV19; cdr3_nt: TGTGCCAGTAGTGGGACAGGGAATCAGCCCCAGCATTTT; cdr3_aa: CASSGTGNQPQHF
d_call: -; j_call: TRBJ2-1; clone_size: -; v_call: TRBV4-3; cdr3_nt: TGCGCCAGCAGCCAAGATAGACCCCTCCGACGTTTAGGCGATGAGCAGTTCTTC; cdr3_aa: CASSQDRPLRRLGDEQFF
d_call: -; j_call: TRBJ1-1; clone_size: -; v_call: TRBV4-3; cdr3_nt: TGCGCCAGCAGCCAAGATTTACAAGTAGGAGCTTTCTTT; cdr3_aa: CASSQDLQVGAFF
d_call: TRBD1; j_call: TRBJ1-2; clone_size: -; v_call: TRBV19; cdr3_nt: TGTGCCAGTAGGAAACCGCAGGGGGGGAACTATGGCTACACCTTC; cdr3_aa: CASRKPQGGNYGYTF
d_call: -; j_call: TRBJ2-1; clone_size: -; v_call: TRBV27; cdr3_nt: TGTGCCAGCAGTTTACGGAGGGGGTACAATGAGCAGTTCTTC; cdr3_aa: CASSLRRGYNEQFF
d_call: -; j_call: TRBJ2-2; clone_size: -; v_call: TRBV7-9; cdr3_nt: TGTGCCAGCAGCTTCGCGCCGAACACCGGGGAGCTGTTTTTT; cdr3_aa: CASSFAPNTGELFF
d_call: TRBD1; j_call: TRBJ1-2; clone_size: -; v_call: TRBV2; cdr3_nt: TGTGCCAGCAGTTGGGGGACAGGGGGGAAGTATGGCTACACCTTC; cdr3_aa: CASSWGTGGKYGYTF
d_call: -; j_call: TRBJ2-1; clone_size: -; v_call: TRBV5-1; cdr3_nt: TGCGCCAGCCGAAGGACGGGGGGCCCTTTCGATGAGCAGTTCTTC; cdr3_aa: CASRRTGGPFDEQFF
d_call: -; j_call: TRBJ2-1; clone_size: -; v_call: TRBV7-9; cdr3_nt: TGTGCCAGCAGCTTAACCGAGAACTACAATGAGCAGTTCTTC; cdr3_aa: CASSLTENYNEQFF
d_call: -; j_call: TRBJ2-1; clone_size: -; v_call: TRBV7-2; cdr3_nt: TGTGCCAGCAGCTTATCAGGGCCCTCCTACAATGAGCAGTTCTTC; cdr3_aa: CASSLSGPSYNEQFF
d_call: -; j_call: TRBJ2-5; clone_size: once; v_call: TRBV3-1/TRBV3-2; cdr3_nt: TGTGCCAGCAGCCAGTGGGGAGAAGAGACCCAGTACTTC; cdr3_aa: CASSQWGEETQYF
d_call: -; j_call: TRBJ1-2; clone_size: -; v_call: TRBV12-3/TRBV12-4; cdr3_nt: TGTGCCAGCACCACAGGGTGGGGCTATGGCCACACCTTC; cdr3_aa: CASTTGWGYGHTF
d_call: TRBD1; j_call: TRBJ1-2; clone_size: -; v_call: TRBV10-1; cdr3_nt: TGCGCCAGCACCCCGACAGGGGCCTCAGACTATGGCTACACCTTC; cdr3_aa: CASTPTGASDYGYTF
d_call: -; j_call: TRBJ2-7; clone_size: -; v_call: TRBV29-1; cdr3_nt: TGCAGCGTTGAGGACGGCTCCTACGAGCAGTACTTC; cdr3_aa: CSVEDGSYEQYF